This T cell receptor (beta chain) derives from a study of cytomegalovirus exposure and HLA in healthy donors. For the study at large: As released early, the data held approximately 80 million unique TCRs from HLA-typed donors.

Broader study findings: Analyses of presence and absence presupposed an approximately uniform sequencing depth across donors.

Primers included in the PCR were 60 Vbeta and 13 Jbeta primers. TCRdb's table, derived via immunoSEQ multiplex PCR, lists solely in-frame clones and lacks some. In the table there are roughly 80,000 clones, roughly 81% of which are singletons. The V gene's germline CDR1 is SGDLS and CDR2 YYNGEE. CDR3 length equals 17 residues. Trimming cost V 2 bases and J 1 base; bases outside gene matches: 8. This clone was found a few times. Its cognate antigen is unknown. The chain recombines TRBV9 with TRBJ2-3, with TRBD2 matching 9 bases. The sample was PBMCs. The source of this sequence is a woman in her 30s in good health and CMV-seronegative. The CDR3 region is CASSVQGVAGGTDTQYF. DNA of the CDR3: TGTGCCAGCAGCGTCCAGGGGGTAGCGGGGGGCACAGATACGCAGTATTTT.